Below are 26 T cell receptor beta chains sequenced from a single sample in a study of Ad26.COV2.S vaccination and SARS-CoV-2 variants. Using immunoSEQ multiplex PCR, the repertoire was profiled, and TCRdb retains in-frame clones only, with some absent. Of about 440,000 clones listed, about 92% are singletons. Noted treatment: around 19 received Ad26.COV2.S at low or high dose, single or two shots; five or six received placebo; per-sample allocation not given. Samples analyzed were those drawn on day 63 after the first vaccine or placebo injection. Sequencing was performed on peripheral blood, taken in a trial of Ad26.COV2.S vaccine versus placebo. These receptors were taken from a person between 18 and 60 years old who received the Ad26.COV2.S COVID-19 vaccine or a placebo.

The CDR3 DNA is TGTGCCAGCAGCCAGGGAGTGCTAGCGAGATCCTACAATGAGCAGTTCTTC. Translating it yields CASSQGVLARSYNEQFF. The chain joins TRBV14 to TRBJ2-1; TRBD2 might be the D (6 bases). Looked up from germline, CDR1 is SGHDN and CDR2 is FVKESK. Deletions cut 3 bases from V and 1 base from J, with 16 bases between. The CDR3 extends over 17 amino acids.

The V gene is TRBV7-2, the J gene TRBJ1-1; TRBD1 matches at 9 bases. The germline gives CDR1 SGHTA, CDR2 FQGNSA. The CDR3 is made up of 15 amino acids. Trimming removed 1 base from V and 6 bases from J; junction bases left unmatched: 6. CDR3: CASSLGGTGLPEAFF. The CDR3 DNA follows: TGTGCCAGCAGCTTAGGGGGGACAGGGCTCCCTGAAGCTTTCTTT.

Points on this clone: Other DNA sequences from this sample encode an identical CDR3 as well. V is TRBV12-3 or TRBV12-4 and J is TRBJ1-2; D perhaps matches TRBD1 (5 bases). The CDR3 runs to 13 residues. Trimming cost V 0 bases and J 3 bases, with 5 bases left between them. CDR3 protein: CASSLAGHYGYTF. As DNA, the CDR3 is TGTGCCAGCAGTTTAGCGGGGCACTATGGCTACACCTTC.

V and J are TRBV5-5 and TRBJ2-5, with 7 bases identical to TRBD1. J gave up 4 bases and V 4 bases, and 13 bases lay outside the gene matches. CDR3 size: 16 residues. CDR1 is SGHKS, CDR2 YYEKEE, per germline (reference sequence). The CDR3 region has the DNA TGTGCCAGCAGCGCCATCAACAGGGGCGTGGGAGAGACCCAGTACTTC. It specifies CASSAINRGVGETQYF.

This chain uses TRBV3-1 (or the pseudogene TRBV3-2) with TRBJ2-5, with 9 nucleotides matching TRBD2. CDR3 length: 18 residues. CDR1 LGHDT and CDR2 YNNKEL come from the germline V gene (reference sequence). Germline trimming cut 3 bases from V and 1 base from J; bases unmatched to any gene: 12. Here the CDR3 DNA reads TGTGCCAGCAGCCAGCCCAAGGGACTAGCATACCGCCAAGAGACCCAGTACTTC. It is translated as CASSQPKGLAYRQETQYF.

This chain joins TRBV6-2 or TRBV6-3 and TRBJ2-3; D not certain. CDR1 and CDR2 (germline): MNHEY, SVGEGT. The CDR3 consists of 18 residues. Trimming pared 0 bases from V and 1 base from J, leaving 17 bases between. This CDR3 is CASSYSAENPLGTDTQYF. The CDR3 DNA sequence: TGTGCCAGCAGTTACTCTGCGGAAAACCCGCTTGGCACAGATACGCAGTATTTT.

The V and J genes are TRBV19 and TRBJ2-1; D is possibly TRBD1 or TRBD2 (6 bases each). The CDR3 is made up of 16 amino acids. Per germline, CDR1 LNHDA and CDR2 SQIVND (reference sequence). V was shortened by 5 bases and J by 2 bases, with 16 bases between the two germline ends. CDR3 residues: CASSPTGAGTYNEQFF. Here the CDR3 DNA reads TGTGCCAGTAGTCCCACGGGGGCGGGGACCTACAATGAGCAGTTCTTC.

The V and J genes are TRBV6-5 and TRBJ2-2; possibly TRBD1 or TRBD2 for D (5 bases each). The CDR3 runs 14 residues. The germline V gene encodes CDR1 MNHEY and CDR2 SVGAGI. Trimming took off 7 bases at V and 4 bases at J, with 13 bases between the two ends. The CDR3 nucleotides read TGTGCCAGCACTGGGGGTTCGGGCACCGGGGAGCTGTTTTTT. Translated, it gives CASTGGSGTGELFF.

This rearrangement joins TRBV28 to TRBJ1-2; TRBD1 matches 7 bases. The germline V gene has CDR1 MDHEN and CDR2 SYDVKM. Trimming took 6 bases from V and 6 from J; bases not matched to a gene: 7. CDR3 length: 13 residues. CDR3 amino acids: CASRAHGQDGYTF. As DNA, the CDR3 is TGTGCCAGCAGAGCCCACGGACAGGATGGCTACACCTTC.

The chain joins TRBV5-1 to TRBJ1-3, with D unresolved. V was clipped by 0 bases and J by 3 bases, with 10 bases between them. The CDR3 sequence is 15 residues long. Per germline, CDR1 SGHRS and CDR2 YFSETQ. The CDR3 bases are TGCGCCAGCAGCTTGGCGTCGGGAATTGGAAACACCATATATTTT. This translates into CASSLASGIGNTIYF. Full variable domain (remainder filled in from reference TRBV5-1 and TRBJ1-3): KAGVTQTPRYLIKTRGQQVTLSCSPISGHRSVSWYQQTPGQGLQFLFEYFSETQRNKGNFPGRFSGRQFSNSRSEMNVSTLELGDSALYLCASSLASGIGNTIYFGEGSWLTVV.

This clone was picked up one time. The rearrangement uses TRBV4-1 and TRBJ1-4, with unresolved D. CDR3 size: 12 residues. Germline-derived CDR1 and CDR2 are MGHRA and YSYEKL. V gave up 1 base and J gave up 8 bases, with 5 bases separating them. The DNA for the CDR3 is TGCGCCAGCAGCCAAGTTCAAGAAAAACTGTTTTTT. Protein product: CASSQVQEKLFF.

The V call is TRBV27, the J call TRBJ1-6; no clear D gene. Germline V gives CDR1 MNHEY, CDR2 SMNVEV (reference sequence). V was clipped by 3 bases and J by 9 bases, with 9 bases between them. The CDR3 consists of 13 residues. For the CDR3, the DNA is TGTGCCAGCAGTTTGGTATTGGGTTCACCCCTCCACTTT. Amino acid sequence: CASSLVLGSPLHF.

The chain joins TRBV6-5 to TRBJ2-7; D call uncertain. CDR3 size: 14 residues. The germline gives CDR1 MNHEY, CDR2 SVGAGI. Trimming left V 0 bases short and J 0 bases short, with 6 bases between. The CDR3: CASSYSVDSYEQYF. DNA for the CDR3: TGTGCCAGCAGTTACTCGGTAGACTCCTACGAGCAGTACTTC.

V usage is TRBV28 and J usage is TRBJ2-5, with TRBD1 matching 9 bases. The CDR3 runs 15 residues. The V segment lost 5 bases and the J segment 2 bases; nucleotides outside the gene matches: 6. Germline lookup yields CDR1 MDHEN and CDR2 SYDVKM. CDR3 region: CASSDTGGVQETQYF. CDR3 sequence (DNA): TGTGCCAGCAGTGATACAGGGGGCGTTCAAGAGACCCAGTACTTC.

A word on this clone: In the same sample, other DNA sequences code for this CDR3. This chain connects TRBV19 to TRBJ1-1; 7 bases match TRBD1. CDR3 length: 14 amino acids. After removal of 5 bases from V and 5 bases from J, the junction contained 8 bases not matched to a gene. The germline CDR1 and CDR2 sequences are LNHDA and SQIVND (reference sequence). CDR3 sequence (DNA): TGTGCCAGTAGTTTCACAGGGGAGAATACTGAAGCTTTCTTT. This translates into CASSFTGENTEAFF.

This chain connects TRBV3-1 (or the pseudogene TRBV3-2) to TRBJ2-3, with D maybe TRBD2 (6 bases). The germline V gene has CDR1 LGHDT and CDR2 YNNKEL (reference sequence). V was shortened by 1 base and J by 2 bases, with 19 bases between the two germline ends. The CDR3 has 18 residues. The CDR3 sequence is CASSQGSAQRVITDTQYF. In nucleotides, the CDR3 is TGTGCCAGCAGCCAAGGATCTGCCCAGCGGGTGATCACAGATACGCAGTATTTT.

This chain uses TRBV7-2 with TRBJ1-2; TRBD1 agrees at 7 bases. There are 13 residues in the CDR3. Germline assignment: CDR1 SGHTA and CDR2 FQGNSA. V lost 5 bases and J lost 5; bases outside the gene matches: 5. As DNA, the CDR3 is TGTGCCAGCAGCCCAGACAGGGCGTATGGCTACACCTTC. Amino acid sequence: CASSPDRAYGYTF. Looking up the rest from reference TRBV7-2 and TRBJ1-2 gives the full variable domain: GAGVSQSPSNKVTEKGKDVELRCDPISGHTALYWYRQSLGQGLEFLIYFQGNSAPDKSGLPSDRFSAERTGGSVSTLTIQRTQQEDSAVYLCASSPDRAYGYTFGSGTRLTVV.

V is TRBV28 and J is TRBJ1-4; D might be TRBD1 (5 bases). V was pared by 6 bases and J by 4 bases, with 12 bases between. This CDR3 contains 14 residues. The germline CDR1 and CDR2 sequences are MDHEN and SYDVKM. The DNA for the CDR3 is TGTGCCAGCAGGTCCGGGACCTTTAATGAAAAACTGTTTTTT. Its translation: CASRSGTFNEKLFF. Complete variable domain (other parts from reference TRBV28 and TRBJ1-4): DVKVTQSSRYLVKRTGEKVFLECVQDMDHENMFWYRQDPGLGLRLIYFSYDVKMKEKGDIPEGYSVSREKKERFSLILESASTNQTSMYLCASRSGTFNEKLFFGSGTQLSVL.

In this sample, this clone turned up a few times. CDR3 bases: TGTGCCAGCAGCCAGCCGGGACTAGACACCGGGGAGCTGTTTTTT. This encodes CASSQPGLDTGELFF. This chain links TRBV5-4 with TRBJ2-2; TRBD2 agrees at 8 bases. Trimming cost V 4 bases and J 3 bases; bases outside gene matches: 5. The germline CDR1 and CDR2 sequences are SGHNT and YYREEE (reference sequence). CDR3 size: 15 residues.

A single count supports this clone. This chain uses TRBV27 with TRBJ2-7; no reliable D call. Germline-derived CDR1 and CDR2 are MNHEY and SMNVEV (reference sequence). The CDR3 is 14 amino acids. V was pared by 3 bases and J by 2 bases, with 11 bases between. CDR3 amino acids: CASSLQGNPYEQYF. CDR3 DNA: TGTGCCAGCAGTTTGCAAGGTAACCCCTACGAGCAGTACTTC.

The V gene is TRBV28, the J gene TRBJ2-1, with D perhaps matching TRBD2 (5 bases). The CDR3 is 16 residues long. The germline gives CDR1 MDHEN, CDR2 SYDVKM. V was trimmed by 8 bases and J by 5 bases, leaving 22 bases between them. CDR3 bases: TGTGCCAGCTCTTTCCGAGTTAGCGAGCCCAACAATGAGCAGTTCTTC. It is translated as CASSFRVSEPNNEQFF.

This rearrangement joins TRBV29-1 to TRBJ2-5; 11 bases match TRBD1. Germline V gene data show CDR1 as SQVTM and CDR2 as ANQGSEA. This CDR3 comprises 15 residues. Unmatched junction bases numbered 12, after V lost 5 bases and J lost 7 bases. DNA for the CDR3: TGCAGCGTTCCCGGGACAGGGGGTGTCGTAGGGACCCAGTACTTC. Its translation: CSVPGTGGVVGTQYF. The variable domain in full, with the rest retrieved from reference TRBV29-1 and TRBJ2-5, is SAVISQKPSRDICQRGTSLTIQCQVDSQVTMMFWYRQQPGQSLTLIATANQGSEATYESGFVIDKFPISRPNLTFSTLTVSNMSPEDSSIYLCSVPGTGGVVGTQYFGPGTRLLVL.

The J gene is TRBJ2-5, the V gene TRBV7-9, with 9 bases fitting TRBD1. The CDR3 totals 15 residues. The germline V gene encodes CDR1 SEHNR and CDR2 FQNEAQ (reference sequence). After removal of 3 bases from V and 4 bases from J, the junction contained 6 bases not matched to a gene. The CDR3 is CASSFWDRARETQYF. The CDR3 coding sequence is TGTGCCAGCAGCTTTTGGGACAGGGCCAGAGAGACCCAGTACTTC.

The chain combines TRBV27 with TRBJ2-1; 14 nucleotides align to TRBD2. The CDR3 is 16 residues long. CDR1 and CDR2 (germline): MNHEY, SMNVEV (reference sequence). V gave up 5 bases and J gave up 4 bases; unmatched junction bases: 4. In DNA form, the CDR3 reads TGTGCCAGCAGTGGGGGACTAGCGGGAGTTTACAATGAGCAGTTCTTC. Residues: CASSGGLAGVYNEQFF.

This rearrangement joins TRBV30 to TRBJ1-5, with 8 bases fitting TRBD1. The CDR3 totals 14 residues. V gave up 2 bases and J gave up 5 bases; unmatched junction bases: 5. The germline V gene has CDR1 GTSNPN and CDR2 SVGIG (reference sequence). The CDR3 loop reads CAWSLGQDYQPQHF. The CDR3 bases are TGTGCCTGGAGTTTGGGACAGGACTATCAGCCCCAGCATTTT.

The chain has TRBV14 and TRBJ2-1, with 10 bases identical to TRBD2. V was clipped by 0 bases and J by 9 bases; unmatched bases: 5. Looked up from germline, CDR1 is SGHDN and CDR2 is FVKESK. This CDR3 has 15 amino acids. The CDR3 spells CASSQDGLAGAEQFF. CDR3 sequence (DNA): TGTGCCAGCAGCCAAGATGGCCTAGCGGGGGCTGAGCAGTTCTTC. Full variable domain (rest looked up from reference TRBV14 and TRBJ2-1): EAGVTQFPSHSVIEKGQTVTLRCDPISGHDNLYWYRRVMGKEIKFLLHFVKESKQDESGMPNNRFLAERTGGTYSTLKVQPAELEDSGVYFCASSQDGLAGAEQFFGPGTRLTVL.